This T cell receptor beta chain appears in the sequencing data of a study of a mutant IDH1 vaccine in newly diagnosed glioma. Whole-study context: Patients under treatment included about 60% males and about 38% females and had a mean age of roughly 43 years. Earlier care involved radiotherapy, temozolomide, or both, and the majority received both. Study-wide findings and caveats: There were vaccine-induced immune responses in roughly 93% of the patients.

With regard to this clone: Its antigen is not known.

Unmatched junction bases numbered 7, after V lost 4 bases and J lost 5 bases. Germline lookup yields CDR1 SNHLY and CDR2 FYNNEI. This CDR3 is built from 15 residues. Time point denoted: baseline, week 1 (first vaccination visit). Treatment reported: pre-vaccination baseline after standard-of-care therapy. There were new WHO grade 3 or 4 astrocytomas in the donors, and these were IDH1-mutant and ATRX-lost. Only in-frame clones appear in the TCRdb table, and some are missing; sequencing was by immunoSEQ multiplex PCR. The data hold approximately 35,000 clones, with roughly nine tenths observed a single time.

This sequence joins TRBV2 and TRBJ2-3; 9 nucleotides match TRBD2. The source material was PBMCs, sampled from a glioma patient treated with radiotherapy, temozolomide or both. The sequence was obtained from a middle-aged woman with glioma. Here the CDR3 reads CASSGAGGPRDTQYF. CDR3 nucleotide sequence: TGTGCCAGCAGTGGGGCGGGGGGGCCCAGAGATACGCAGTATTTT.